What follows describes a single T cell receptor (beta chain). Germline V lookup: CDR1 SQVTM, CDR2 ANQGSEA. CDR3 size: 13 residues. These data come from a study of T cells expressing NK-cell markers. After re-calling the 5' RACE reads, TCRdb lists one entry per CDR3 protein, DNA absent. The sample includes 500,000 to 600,000 distinct CDR3 sequences. The clonotype comes from a young man in good health. V gene TRBV29-1 combines with J gene TRBJ2-3. The sample taken for sequencing was blood T cells: a sorted CD56 or NKG2C T cell subset, CD4+ or CD8+ T cells, or bulk PBMC T cells (not recorded which). CDR3 in amino acids: CSVQVLVRGTQYF.